This TCR beta chain was sequenced for a study of response to subunit inactivated influenza vaccine. CDR1 SQVTM and CDR2 ANQGSEA come from the germline V gene. Trimming stripped 8 bases from V and 6 bases from J, with 16 bases between. The length of the CDR3 is 12 residues. This clonotype has a handful of counts. Its antigen is unknown. TCRdb itself ran the RT-PCR reads through MiXCR, one entry per CDR3 protein. This repertoire shows about 520,000 distinct CDR3 sequences, 25% found once; its top ten account for about 1.9%. General observations from the study: Authors suggested seasonal influenza vaccinations each recruit few new T cells.

The source was CD4+ T cells sorted from PBMCs, collected 5 days after vaccination. The sequence was collected from a man aged 50-60 years who received an inactivated influenza vaccine. The genes are TRBV29-1 and TRBJ1-2; D remains unclear. CDR3 residues: CSIRPLVNGYTF. Written as DNA, the CDR3 is TGCAGCATACGACCTTTGGTTAATGGCTACACCTTC.